This TCR beta chain was obtained from a study of shared clonotypes between healthy human individuals (TCRdb year 2020). A note on the overall study: A few men and two women, aged 18 to 49 years, made up the cohort. For each donor, CD4 naive and CD4 memory were each given three plates, CD8 naive was given two plates, and CD8 memory was given one plate. To estimate repertoire size and how much clonotypes are shared between individuals, the study performed deep sequencing of blood TCR repertoires from about five healthy adults. Different laboratories and diverse techniques were used to prepare libraries and sequence TCR repertoires, to increase sequencing depth and limit assay-specific biases. Between about 0.94 and 8.9 billion PBMCs per donor were obtained by leukapheresis. On the study overall, not on this receptor specifically: Because the study included a small number of donors, the genetic and exposure-history diversity represented was limited. Naive subsets generally had larger estimated clonotype richness than memory subsets. Only blood was sampled, and tissue TCR repertoires likely differ from those in blood. Even with the large sequencing depth, rarefaction of the sorted-subset datasets indicated that sequencing was incomplete. Roughly 5% of naive CD4, 3.5% of naive CD8, 2% to 2.5% of memory CD4, and less than 0.45% of memory CD8 clonotypes were shared across a few donors. Based on pairwise subsampling, the degree of clonotype sharing among donors was expected to be affected by sequencing depth. Clonotypes shared by all four sorted-subset donors showed higher generation probabilities than non-shared clonotypes.

The V end loses 0 bases and the J end loses 3 bases, and a stretch of 6 bases separates them. CDR1 and CDR2, looked up from the germline V gene, are KGHSH and LQKENI. The CDR3 sequence holds 14 residues, the cysteine and phenylalanine included. Only the CDR3 portion is preserved as DNA: 42 bases, with reading frame beginning at the first base. As regards this clone: The antigen this receptor binds is unknown. One base away there is no much larger clone; base qualities are not given.

Using the deep immunoSEQ assay, TCR CDR3 regions were amplified from genomic DNA by multiplex PCR. Extracted genomic DNA from each cell subset was spread evenly across all wells of several immunoSEQ 96-well plates, with each plate serving as a replicate. For sorted subsets, each replicate PCR was loaded with approximately 190 ng genomic DNA, equivalent to about 33,000 T cell genomes. The purified libraries were quantified using a Qubit 3.0 fluorometer, sized with a Bioanalyzer 2100, and then quantified again using the KAPA Library Quantification kit. Every immunoSEQ 96-well plate was sequenced on a separate single-read 150-cycle Illumina NextSeq 550 flow cell. From the authors' description of their analysis: Because the immunoSEQ output included only junctional sequences and no quality scores, the filtering could not be the same as the filtering used for full-length reads. Sequences were annotated with PyIR, a Python wrapper for IgBLAST v1.9, using IMGT germline references to assign V/J genes and CDR3. Reads with weak V/J assignments (E-value above 1e-6), missing CDR3, stop codons, out-of-frame junctions, or ambiguous translated residues were removed. V3J clonotypes were defined by identical inferred V gene, J gene, and CDR3 amino acid sequence. To compute the percentage overlap between repertoires, the number of shared unique clonotypes was divided by the size of the smaller repertoire. Three approaches were used to assess repertoire richness: RTK rarefaction, the Chao1 estimator, and Recon v2.1 estimates of unobserved clonotypes. OLGA was used to compute generation probabilities for all TCRbeta clonotypes that the gDNA method yielded from a handful of donors. Not all clones reach the TCRdb copy of this immuneACCESS table, which keeps in-frame sequences only. Checked studies attribute under half of the gap to unresolved V genes and leave the rest unexplained. V and J calls plus clone size are reproduced from that table; the DNA served to infer D and trimming. The sample table shows around 1.9 million clones, and 93% are seen once. About 1.6% of the sample goes to the ten largest clones.

CD8 naive samples were obtained by positive selection for CCR7 among CD45RO-negative cells, yielding a CD45RA+CCR7+ population from which TemRA cells were excluded. Donors were healthy HIV-negative adults with no recently reported acute infections or vaccinations. All donors were Caucasian adults living in Nashville, Tennessee, USA. Blood was collected by leukapheresis, and PBMCs were isolated by Ficoll-Histopaque density gradient centrifugation and then cryopreserved in liquid nitrogen vapor phase. Analytical flow cytometry was used to check the purity and quantity of every magnetically sorted T cell population. Genomic DNA was isolated from each sorted fraction and quantified by UV absorbance on a Nanodrop 2000c.

Here the chain combines TRBV18 and TRBJ2-1, with the D gene not confidently named. The clonotype was recovered from a young man in good health. Some clones in this sample may be carry-over from other donors' samples. Sequences were obtained from naive CD8+ T cells from PBMCs. Sample cell subset or site, as interpreted from the label and publication: CD45RA+CCR7+. The CDR3 loop reads CASSPPPSYNEQFF. The nucleotide sequence reads TGTGCCAGCTCACCACCCCCCAGCTACAATGAGCAGTTCTTC.